Following are 3 T cell receptor beta chains from one sample sequenced in a study of blood T cell repertoires in COVID-19. Repertoires were generated with immunoSEQ multiplex PCR, while TCRdb's copy carries only in-frame clones and drops some. The sample has 48,000 or so clones; just over 85% are singletons. Sequencing input: peripheral blood. Receptors originate from a woman older than 75 with COVID-19, enrolled during active disease.

This clone has only one observation. The chain is built from TRBV7-2 and TRBJ2-5, with D possibly TRBD1 on 6 matching bases. CDR3 length: 14 residues. Germline V gene data show CDR1 as SGHTA and CDR2 as FQGNSA. V gave up 1 base and J gave up 4 bases, with 10 bases separating them. As DNA, the CDR3 is TGTGCCAGCAGCTTAGGGGCAGGGGCAGAGACCCAGTACTTC. Residues: CASSLGAGAETQYF.

The chain carries TRBV6-6 and TRBJ1-5; 7 bases are shared with TRBD1. The CDR3 runs to 15 residues. The V gene end was trimmed by 6 bases and the J gene end by 1 base; junction bases not matched to a gene: 6. Germline CDR1 MNHNY, CDR2 SVGAGI (reference sequence). The DNA of the CDR3 is TGTGCCAGCAGCTACAGGGACAGCAGCAATCAGCCCCAGCATTTT. Translation: CASSYRDSSNQPQHF.

The chain recombines TRBV10-3 with TRBJ1-5, with D uncertain. V gave up 0 bases and J gave up 3 bases, with 15 bases separating them. This CDR3 has 17 residues. The germline V gene has CDR1 ENHRY and CDR2 SYGVKD. CDR3 sequence reads: CAISESTPGYNNQPQHF. CDR3 DNA: TGTGCCATCAGTGAGTCAACGCCGGGGTATAACAATCAGCCCCAGCATTTT.